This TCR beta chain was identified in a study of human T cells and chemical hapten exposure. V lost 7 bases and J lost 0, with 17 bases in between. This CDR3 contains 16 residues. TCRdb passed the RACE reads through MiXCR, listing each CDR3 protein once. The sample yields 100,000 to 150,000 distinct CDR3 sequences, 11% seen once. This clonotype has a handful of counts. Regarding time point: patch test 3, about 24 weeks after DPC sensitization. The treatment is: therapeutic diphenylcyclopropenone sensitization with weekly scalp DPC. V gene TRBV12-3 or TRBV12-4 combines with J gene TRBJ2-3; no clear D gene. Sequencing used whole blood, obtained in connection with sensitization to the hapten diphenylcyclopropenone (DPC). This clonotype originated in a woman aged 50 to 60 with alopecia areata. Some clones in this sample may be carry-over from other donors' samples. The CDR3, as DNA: TGTGCCAGCACCCAAGCGACACCAGGAAGCACAGATACGCAGTATTTT. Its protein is CASTQATPGSTDTQYF.